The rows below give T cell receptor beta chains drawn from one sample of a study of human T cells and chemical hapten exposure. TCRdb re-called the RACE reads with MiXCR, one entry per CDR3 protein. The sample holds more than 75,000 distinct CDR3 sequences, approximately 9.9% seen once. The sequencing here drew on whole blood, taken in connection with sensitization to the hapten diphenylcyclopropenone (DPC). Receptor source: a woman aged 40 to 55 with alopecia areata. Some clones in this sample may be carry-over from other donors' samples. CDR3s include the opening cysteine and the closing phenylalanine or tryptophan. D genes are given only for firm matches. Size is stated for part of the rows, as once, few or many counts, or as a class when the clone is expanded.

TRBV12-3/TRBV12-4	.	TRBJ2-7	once	TGTGCCAGCAGTTTAGCAGGCAGGGGCGGTGAGGAGCAGTACTTC	CASSLAGRGGEEQYF
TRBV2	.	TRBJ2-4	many	TGTGCCAGCGTGGACTGGACGGCCAAAAACATTCAGTACTTC	CASVDWTAKNIQYF
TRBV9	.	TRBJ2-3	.	TGTGCCAGCAGCCCTTCTATCCCCACAGATACGCAGTATTTT	CASSPSIPTDTQYF
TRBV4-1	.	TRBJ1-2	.	TGCGCCAGCAGCCAAGATTCCCAGGGAGTCTATGGCTACACCTTC	CASSQDSQGVYGYTF
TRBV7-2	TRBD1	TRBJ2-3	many	TGTGCCAGCAGCTCCGGGACAGGAACTACGCAGTATTTT	CASSSGTGTTQYF
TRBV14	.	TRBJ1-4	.	TGTGCCAGCAGCTTCCCGGGGCACGAAAAACTGTTTTTT	CASSFPGHEKLFF
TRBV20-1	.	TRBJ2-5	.	TGCAGTGCTCACCTGGTGGGGGGGCTCGAGACCCAGTACTTC	CSAHLVGGLETQYF
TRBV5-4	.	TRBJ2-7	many	TGTGCCAGCAGCTTGGGGGCGGCGGTATCCCCCCACGAGCAGTACTTC	CASSLGAAVSPHEQYF
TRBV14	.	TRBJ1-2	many	TGTGCCAGCAGCCAGCTTCACCCCCCACGTGGCTACACCTTC	CASSQLHPPRGYTF
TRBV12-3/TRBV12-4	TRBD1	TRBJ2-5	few	TGTGCCAGCACCACCGGACAGGGGTGGGAGACCCAGTACTTC	CASTTGQGWETQYF
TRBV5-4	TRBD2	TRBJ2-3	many	TGTGCCTGGCAGGGCGGGGGGGCCACAGATACGCAGTATTTT	CAWQGGGATDTQYF
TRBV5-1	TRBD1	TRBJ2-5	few	TGCGCCAGCAGCCCAGGACAGGGATTAGAGACCCAGTACTTC	CASSPGQGLETQYF
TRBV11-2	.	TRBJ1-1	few	TGTGCCAGCAGCTTAGATAAGGTTACTGAAGCTTTCTTT	CASSLDKVTEAFF
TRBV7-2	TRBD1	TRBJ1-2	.	TGTGCCAGCAGCTTTCCGACAGGGGGCTTTGATGGCTACACCTTC	CASSFPTGGFDGYTF
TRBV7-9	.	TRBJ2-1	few	TGTGCCAGCAGCCCCGTTAGGGGGGAAATGATTCGAAATGAGCAGTTCTTC	CASSPVRGEMIRNEQFF
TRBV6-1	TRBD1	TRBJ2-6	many	TGTGCCAGCAGTGCAGAGACAGGGGCTGGGGCCAACGTCCTGACTTTC	CASSAETGAGANVLTF
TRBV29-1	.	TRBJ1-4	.	TGCAGCGTTGAAGAAGGACCGGATGAAAAACTGTTTTTT	CSVEEGPDEKLFF
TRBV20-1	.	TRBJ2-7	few	TGCAGTGCTAGTAGTCCGAGAACGGGGGAGCAGTACTTC	CSASSPRTGEQYF
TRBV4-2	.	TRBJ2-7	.	TGTGCCAGCAGCCAAGGAGTCGCAGGGGAGGCCTACGAGCAGTACTTC	CASSQGVAGEAYEQYF
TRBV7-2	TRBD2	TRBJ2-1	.	TGTGCCAGCAGCACGCACTCTAGCGGGACGAATTACAATGAGCAGTTCTTC	CASSTHSSGTNYNEQFF
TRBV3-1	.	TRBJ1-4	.	TGTGCCAGCAGCCAAGAGAAGAAAGAAAAACTGTTTTTT	CASSQEKKEKLFF
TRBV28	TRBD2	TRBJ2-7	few	TGTGCCAGCAGCTCGGGGGGAGTCTCCTACGAGCAGTACTTC	CASSSGGVSYEQYF
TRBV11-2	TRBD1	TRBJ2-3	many	TGTGCCAGCAGCTTACTGACAGGGATCGGAGATACGCAGTATTTT	CASSLLTGIGDTQYF
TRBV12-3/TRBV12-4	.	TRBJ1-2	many	TGTGCCAGCAGTACCACAGGGAACTATGGCTACACCTTC	CASSTTGNYGYTF
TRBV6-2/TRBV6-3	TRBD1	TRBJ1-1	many	TGTGCCAGCAGCCCCCCTCCTCGGACAGGGCTGAACACTGAAGCTTTCTTT	CASSPPPRTGLNTEAFF
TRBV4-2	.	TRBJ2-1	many	TGTGCCAGCAGCCAAGAGGGTACTAGTAGTGAGCAGTTCTTC	CASSQEGTSSEQFF
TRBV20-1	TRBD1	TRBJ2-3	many	TGCAGTCCCAACCCGGACAGGTACACAGATACGCAGTATTTT	CSPNPDRYTDTQYF
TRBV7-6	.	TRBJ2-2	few	TGTGCCAGCAGCTACCCTACAGGGAGCACCGGGGAGCTGTTTTTT	CASSYPTGSTGELFF
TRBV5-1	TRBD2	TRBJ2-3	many	TGCGCCAGCAGCTTGGAGGGGAAGGGGCGGGGGAGCACAGATACGCAGTATTTT	CASSLEGKGRGSTDTQYF
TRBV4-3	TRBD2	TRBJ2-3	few	TGCGCCAGCAGCCAAGATGGCGCGGGGGTCACAGATACGCAGTATTTT	CASSQDGAGVTDTQYF
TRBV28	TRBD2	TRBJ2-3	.	TGTGCCAGCAGGAGTTGGGGGGGGACGCAGTATTTT	CASRSWGGTQYF
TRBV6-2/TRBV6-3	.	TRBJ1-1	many	TGTGCCAGCAGTTATGGGGGGCGCCTTGTCGGAGCTTTCTTT	CASSYGGRLVGAFF
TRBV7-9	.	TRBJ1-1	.	TGTGCCAGCAGCTTAAGTCAGGACCAGGCTGAAGCTTTCTTT	CASSLSQDQAEAFF
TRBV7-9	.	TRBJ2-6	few	TGTGCCAGCAGCCCACGACAGGTTATCTCTGGGGCCAACGTCCTGACTTTC	CASSPRQVISGANVLTF
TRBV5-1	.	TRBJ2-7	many	TGCGCCAGCAGACGGACCTACACCTACGAGCAGTACTTC	CASRRTYTYEQYF
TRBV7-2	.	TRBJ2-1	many	TGTGCCAGCAGCCCCGGACCGGACAATGAGCAGTTCTTC	CASSPGPDNEQFF
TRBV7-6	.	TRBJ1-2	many	TGTGCCAGCAGCCCCAGCAGGTCTCTTAACTATGGCTACACCTTC	CASSPSRSLNYGYTF
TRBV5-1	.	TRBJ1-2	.	TGCGCCAGCAGCTTCGACACGGTGGATGGCTACACCTTC	CASSFDTVDGYTF
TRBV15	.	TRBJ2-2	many	TGTGCCACCAGCTCAGCGAACACCGGGGAGCTGTTTTTT	CATSSANTGELFF
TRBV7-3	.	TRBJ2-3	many	TGTGCCAGCAGCTTAAGAGGGGCCCTCGAGCCGCAGTATTTT	CASSLRGALEPQYF
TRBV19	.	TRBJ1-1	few	TGTGCCAGTAGGACAACCGGGGGCTCTGAAGCTTTCTTT	CASRTTGGSEAFF
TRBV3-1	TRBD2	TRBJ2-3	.	TGTGCCAGCAGCCAAGCCCTAGCGGGAGTATCAGATACGCAGTATTTT	CASSQALAGVSDTQYF